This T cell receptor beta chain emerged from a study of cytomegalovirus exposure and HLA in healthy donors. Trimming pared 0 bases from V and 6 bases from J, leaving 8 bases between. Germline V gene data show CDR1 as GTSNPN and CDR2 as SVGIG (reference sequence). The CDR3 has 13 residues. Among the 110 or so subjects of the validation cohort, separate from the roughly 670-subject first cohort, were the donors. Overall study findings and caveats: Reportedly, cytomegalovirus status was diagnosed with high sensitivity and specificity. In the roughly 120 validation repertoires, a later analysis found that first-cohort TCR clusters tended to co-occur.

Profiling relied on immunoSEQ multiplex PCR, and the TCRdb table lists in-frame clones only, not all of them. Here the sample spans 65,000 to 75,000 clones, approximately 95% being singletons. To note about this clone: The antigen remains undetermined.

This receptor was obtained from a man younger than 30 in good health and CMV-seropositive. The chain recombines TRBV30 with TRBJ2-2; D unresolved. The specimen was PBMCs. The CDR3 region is CAWSVIVAGELFF. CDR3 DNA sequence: TGTGCCTGGAGTGTAATCGTTGCCGGGGAGCTGTTTTTT.